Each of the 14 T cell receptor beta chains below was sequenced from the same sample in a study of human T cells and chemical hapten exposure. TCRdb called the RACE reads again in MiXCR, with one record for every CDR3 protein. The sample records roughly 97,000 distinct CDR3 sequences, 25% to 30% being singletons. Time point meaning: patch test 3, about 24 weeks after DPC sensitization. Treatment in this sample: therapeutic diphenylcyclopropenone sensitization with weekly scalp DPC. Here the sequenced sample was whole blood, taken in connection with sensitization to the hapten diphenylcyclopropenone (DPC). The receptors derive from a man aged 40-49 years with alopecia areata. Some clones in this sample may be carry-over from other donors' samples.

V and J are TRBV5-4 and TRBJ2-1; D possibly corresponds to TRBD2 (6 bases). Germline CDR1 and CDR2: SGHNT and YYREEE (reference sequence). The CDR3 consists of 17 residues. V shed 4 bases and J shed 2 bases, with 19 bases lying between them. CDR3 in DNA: TGTGCCAGCAGCCTGAGGGCGATTAGCGGTCCCTACAATGAGCAGTTCTTC. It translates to CASSLRAISGPYNEQFF.

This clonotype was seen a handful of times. The CDR3 DNA follows: TGTGCCAGCAGTTACTCGGGTTGGGCGGGTTCAGATACGCAGTATTTT. It codes for CASSYSGWAGSDTQYF. V usage is TRBV6-5 and J usage is TRBJ2-3, with D possibly matching TRBD2 (5 bases). V shed 0 bases and J shed 4 bases, with 14 bases lying between them. The CDR3 contains 16 residues. Germline CDR1 reads MNHEY; CDR2 reads SVGAGI.

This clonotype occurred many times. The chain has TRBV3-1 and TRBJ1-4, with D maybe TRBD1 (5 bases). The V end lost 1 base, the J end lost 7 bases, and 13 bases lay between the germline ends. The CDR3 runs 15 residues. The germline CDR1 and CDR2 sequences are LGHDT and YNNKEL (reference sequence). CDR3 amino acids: CASSQALGTGEKLFF. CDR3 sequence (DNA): TGTGCCAGCAGCCAAGCCCTTGGGACCGGTGAAAAACTGTTTTTT.

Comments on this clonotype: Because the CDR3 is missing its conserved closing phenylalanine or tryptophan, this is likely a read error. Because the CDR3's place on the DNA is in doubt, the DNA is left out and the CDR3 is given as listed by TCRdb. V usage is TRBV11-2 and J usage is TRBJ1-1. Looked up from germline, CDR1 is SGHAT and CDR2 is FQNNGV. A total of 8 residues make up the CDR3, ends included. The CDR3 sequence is CASPFIRV.

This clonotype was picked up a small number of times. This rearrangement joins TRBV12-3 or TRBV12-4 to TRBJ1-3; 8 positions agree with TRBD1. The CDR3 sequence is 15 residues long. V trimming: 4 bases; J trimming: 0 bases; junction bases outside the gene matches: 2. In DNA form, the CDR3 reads TGTGCCAGCAGTTGGACAGGGCGCTCTGGAAACACCATATATTTT. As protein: CASSWTGRSGNTIYF.

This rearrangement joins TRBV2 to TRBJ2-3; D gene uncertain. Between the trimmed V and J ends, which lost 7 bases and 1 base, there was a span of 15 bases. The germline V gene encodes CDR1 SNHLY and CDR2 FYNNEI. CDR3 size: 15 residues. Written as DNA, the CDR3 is TGTGCCAGCACCAACCTGGGAAGGGGCACAGATACGCAGTATTTT. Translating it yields CASTNLGRGTDTQYF.

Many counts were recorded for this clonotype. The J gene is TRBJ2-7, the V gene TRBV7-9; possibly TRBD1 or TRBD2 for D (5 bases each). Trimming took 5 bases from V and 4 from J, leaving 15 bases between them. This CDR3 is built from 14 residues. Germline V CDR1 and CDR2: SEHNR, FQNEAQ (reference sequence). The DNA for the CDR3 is TGTGCCAGCAGCCGACTCGGGACCTCATACGAGCAGTACTTC. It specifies CASSRLGTSYEQYF.

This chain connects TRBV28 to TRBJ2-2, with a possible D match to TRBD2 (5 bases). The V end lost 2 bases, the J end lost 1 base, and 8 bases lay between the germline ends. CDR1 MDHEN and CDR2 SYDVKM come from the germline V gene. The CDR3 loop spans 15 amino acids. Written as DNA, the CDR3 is TGTGCCAGCAGTTTACCGGGGAAGAACACCGGGGAGCTGTTTTTT. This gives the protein CASSLPGKNTGELFF.

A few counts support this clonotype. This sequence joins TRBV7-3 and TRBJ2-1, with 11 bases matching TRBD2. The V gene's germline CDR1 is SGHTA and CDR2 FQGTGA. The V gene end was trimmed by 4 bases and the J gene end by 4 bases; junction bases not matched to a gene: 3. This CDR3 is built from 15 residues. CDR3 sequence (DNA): TGTGCCAGCAGCTCCGTAGCGGGAGGGTACAATGAGCAGTTCTTC. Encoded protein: CASSSVAGGYNEQFF.

The CDR3, as DNA: TGTGCCAGCAGCCGGGGAGGGGCAGGAACCTACGAGCAGTACTTC. The encoded protein is CASSRGGAGTYEQYF. This chain links TRBV14 with TRBJ2-7, with 7 bases identical to TRBD2. V lost 4 bases and J lost 2; bases outside the gene matches: 8. The CDR3 loop spans 15 amino acids. Germline values: CDR1 SGHDN, CDR2 FVKESK. The full variable domain, its missing parts supplied by reference TRBV14 and TRBJ2-7, is EAGVTQFPSHSVIEKGQTVTLRCDPISGHDNLYWYRRVMGKEIKFLLHFVKESKQDESGMPNNRFLAERTGGTYSTLKVQPAELEDSGVYFCASSRGGAGTYEQYFGPGTRLTVT.

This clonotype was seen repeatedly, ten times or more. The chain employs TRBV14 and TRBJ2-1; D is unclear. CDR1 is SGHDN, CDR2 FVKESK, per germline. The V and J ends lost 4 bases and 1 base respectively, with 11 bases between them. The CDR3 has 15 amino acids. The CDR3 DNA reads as TGTGCCAGCAGCCCTTTTATGTTGTCCTACAATGAGCAGTTCTTC. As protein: CASSPFMLSYNEQFF.

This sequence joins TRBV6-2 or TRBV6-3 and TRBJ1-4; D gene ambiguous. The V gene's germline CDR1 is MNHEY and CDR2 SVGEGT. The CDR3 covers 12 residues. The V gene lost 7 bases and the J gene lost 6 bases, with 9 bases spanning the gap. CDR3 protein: CASKGRDEKLFF. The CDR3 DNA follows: TGTGCCAGCAAAGGCCGGGATGAAAAACTGTTTTTT.

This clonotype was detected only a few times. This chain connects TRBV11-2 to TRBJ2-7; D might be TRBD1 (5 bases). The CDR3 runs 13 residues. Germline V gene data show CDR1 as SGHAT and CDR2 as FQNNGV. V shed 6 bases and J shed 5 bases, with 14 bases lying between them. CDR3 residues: CASSRQTYDEQYF. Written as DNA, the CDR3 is TGTGCCAGCAGTCGACAGACCTACGACGAGCAGTACTTC.

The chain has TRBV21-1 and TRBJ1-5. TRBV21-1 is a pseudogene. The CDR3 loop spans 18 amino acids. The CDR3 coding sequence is TGTGCCAGCAGCAAATGGGCCCCTCTGCCAGTTTGCAATCAGCCCCAGCATTTT. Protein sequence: CASSKWAPLPVCNQPQHF.